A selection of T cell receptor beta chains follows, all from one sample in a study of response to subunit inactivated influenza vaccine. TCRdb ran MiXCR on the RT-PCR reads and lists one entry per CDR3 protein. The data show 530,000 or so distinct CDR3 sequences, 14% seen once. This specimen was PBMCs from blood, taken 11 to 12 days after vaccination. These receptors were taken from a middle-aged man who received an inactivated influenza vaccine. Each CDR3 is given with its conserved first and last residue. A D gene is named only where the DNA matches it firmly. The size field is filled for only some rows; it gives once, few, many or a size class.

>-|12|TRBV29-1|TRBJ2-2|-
CSVQVNTGELFF
TGCAGCGTCCAGGTGAACACCGGGGAGCTGTTTTTT
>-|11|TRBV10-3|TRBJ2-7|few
CAIGGGEEQYF
TGTGCCATCGGAGGTGGGGAAGAGCAGTACTTC
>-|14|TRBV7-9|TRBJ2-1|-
CASSPPSSGNEQFF
TGTGCCAGCAGCCCCCCTTCCAGCGGCAATGAGCAGTTCTTC
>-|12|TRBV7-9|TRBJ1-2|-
CASSFGAGDYTF
TGTGCCAGCAGCTTTGGGGCGGGGGACTACACCTTC
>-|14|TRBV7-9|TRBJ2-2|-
CASRPDMNTGELFF
TGTGCCAGCAGACCCGACATGAACACCGGGGAGCTGTTTTTT
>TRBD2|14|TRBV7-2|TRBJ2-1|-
CASSLGGTDNEQFF
TGTGCCAGCAGCTTGGGAGGGACTGACAATGAGCAGTTCTTC
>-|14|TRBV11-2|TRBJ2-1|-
CASSLARGYNEQFF
TGTGCCAGCAGCTTAGCTCGGGGGTACAATGAGCAGTTCTTC
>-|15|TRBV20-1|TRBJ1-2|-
CSARRSRDIHYGYTF
TGCAGTGCTAGAAGGTCCCGGGACATCCACTATGGCTACACCTTC
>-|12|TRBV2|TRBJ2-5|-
CASSVRSETQYF
TGTGCCAGCAGTGTTCGCAGCGAGACCCAGTACTTC
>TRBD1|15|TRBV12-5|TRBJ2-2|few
CASGRTGDGTGELFF
TGTGCTAGTGGTCGGACAGGGGACGGCACCGGGGAGCTGTTTTTT
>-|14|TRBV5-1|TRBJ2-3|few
CASGPGPLTDTQYF
TGCGCCAGTGGTCCCGGGCCCCTCACAGATACGCAGTATTTT
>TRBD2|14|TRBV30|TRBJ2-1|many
CAWSGLAAYNEQFF
TGTGCCTGGAGTGGGCTAGCGGCTTACAATGAGCAGTTCTTC
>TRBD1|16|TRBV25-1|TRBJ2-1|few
CASSEYLGTGGNEQFF
TGTGCCAGCAGTGAATATCTAGGGACAGGGGGAAATGAGCAGTTCTTC
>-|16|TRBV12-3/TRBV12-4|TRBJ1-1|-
CASSLGSWGMNTEAFF
TGTGCCAGCAGTTTGGGCAGTTGGGGCATGAACACTGAAGCTTTCTTT
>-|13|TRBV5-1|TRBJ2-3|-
CASSLGSRDTQYF
TGCGCCAGCAGCTTGGGATCCAGAGATACGCAGTATTTT
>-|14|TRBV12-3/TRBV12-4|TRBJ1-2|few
CASSLLRASGGYTF
TGTGCCAGCAGTTTATTACGGGCTTCTGGGGGCTACACCTTC
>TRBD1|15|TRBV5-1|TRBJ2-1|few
CASSLQTGDINEQFF
TGCGCCAGCAGCTTACAGACAGGGGATATCAATGAGCAGTTCTTC
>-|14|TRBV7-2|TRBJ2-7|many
CASSLNPGPYEQYF
TGTGCCAGCAGCTTGAACCCCGGGCCGTACGAGCAGTACTTC
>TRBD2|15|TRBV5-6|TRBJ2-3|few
CASRTTSGPTDTQYF
TGTGCCAGCAGAACGACTAGCGGGCCTACAGATACGCAGTATTTT
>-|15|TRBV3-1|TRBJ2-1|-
CASSQEITAVPEQFF
TGTGCCAGCAGCCAAGAAATAACCGCGGTTCCTGAGCAGTTCTTC
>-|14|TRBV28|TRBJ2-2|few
CASSLFSNTGELFF
TGTGCCAGCAGTTTATTTTCGAACACCGGGGAGCTGTTTTTT
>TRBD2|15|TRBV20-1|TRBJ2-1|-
CSARRGTSGGYEQFF
TGCAGTGCTAGAAGGGGCACTAGCGGCGGCTATGAGCAGTTCTTC
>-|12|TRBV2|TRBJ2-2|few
CASSEGTPQLFF
TGTGCCAGCAGTGAAGGGACACCGCAGCTGTTTTTT
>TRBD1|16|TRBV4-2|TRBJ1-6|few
CASSQGAQGRNSPLHF
TGTGCCAGCAGCCAAGGGGCACAGGGGCGGAATTCACCCCTCCACTTT
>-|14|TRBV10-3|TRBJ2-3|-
CAISEASQGDTQYF
TGTGCCATCAGTGAGGCTAGTCAAGGGGATACGCAGTATTTT
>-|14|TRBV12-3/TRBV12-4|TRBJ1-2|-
CASSPKGANYGYTF
TGTGCCAGCAGTCCGAAAGGAGCTAACTATGGCTACACCTTC
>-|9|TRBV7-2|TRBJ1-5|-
CASSPPLHF
TGTGCCAGCAGCCCACCCCTACATTTT
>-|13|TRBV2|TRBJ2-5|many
CASSDWDTETQYF
TGTGCCAGCAGTGATTGGGACACGGAGACCCAGTACTTC
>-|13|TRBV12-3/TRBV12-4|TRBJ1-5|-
CASSLVENQPQHF
TGTGCCAGCAGTTTAGTGGAGAATCAGCCCCAGCATTTT
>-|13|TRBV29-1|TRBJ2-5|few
CSVGGGTQETQYF
TGCAGCGTTGGAGGCGGGACCCAAGAGACCCAGTACTTC
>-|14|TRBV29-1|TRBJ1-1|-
CSVARGYGVTEAFF
TGCAGCGTTGCACGCGGCTACGGAGTCACTGAAGCTTTCTTT
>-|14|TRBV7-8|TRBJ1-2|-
CASSLDVRSYGYTF
TGTGCCAGCAGCTTAGACGTACGGAGCTATGGCTACACCTTC
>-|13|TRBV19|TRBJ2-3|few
CASSPEATDTQYF
TGTGCCAGTAGTCCGGAGGCCACAGATACGCAGTATTTT
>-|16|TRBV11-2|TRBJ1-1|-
CASSRQRGGVNTEAFF
TGTGCCAGCAGCCGACAGCGGGGGGGGGTGAACACTGAAGCTTTCTTT
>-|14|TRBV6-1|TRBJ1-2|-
CASTKDGMGDGYTF
TGTGCCAGCACCAAGGACGGGATGGGCGATGGCTACACCTTC
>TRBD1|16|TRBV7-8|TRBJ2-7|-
CASSETQGQGNYEQYF
TGTGCCAGCAGCGAAACCCAGGGACAGGGAAACTACGAGCAGTACTTC
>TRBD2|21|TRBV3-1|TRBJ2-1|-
CASSLLPMGLAGGPVYNEQFF
TGTGCCAGCAGCCTTTTACCCATGGGACTAGCGGGAGGGCCAGTTTACAATGAGCAGTTCTTC
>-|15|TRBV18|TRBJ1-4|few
CASSPEILRGEKLFF
TGTGCCAGCTCACCTGAGATCCTCCGGGGTGAAAAACTGTTTTTT
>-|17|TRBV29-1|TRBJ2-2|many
CSVGGSRGNRNTGELFF
TGCAGCGTCGGAGGGTCGAGGGGGAATCGGAACACCGGGGAGCTGTTTTTT
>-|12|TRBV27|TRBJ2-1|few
CASSLSQNEQFF
TGTGCCAGCAGTTTATCGCAGAATGAGCAGTTCTTC
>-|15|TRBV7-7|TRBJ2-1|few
CASSPGYSSYNEQFF
TGTGCTAGCAGCCCCGGGTACAGCTCCTACAATGAGCAGTTCTTC
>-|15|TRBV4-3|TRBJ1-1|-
CASSQVPNKITEAFF
TGCGCCAGCAGCCAAGTACCAAATAAAATCACTGAAGCTTTCTTT
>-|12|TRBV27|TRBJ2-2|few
CASSFETGELFF
TGTGCCAGCAGTTTCGAAACCGGGGAGCTGTTTTTT
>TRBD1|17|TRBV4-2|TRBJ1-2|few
CASSQDRRDRGNYGYTF
TGTGCCAGCAGCCAAGATAGGAGGGACAGGGGCAACTATGGCTACACCTTC
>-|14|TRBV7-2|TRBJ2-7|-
CASSLSEGIYEQYF
TGTGCCAGCAGCTTGAGTGAGGGGATCTACGAGCAGTACTTC
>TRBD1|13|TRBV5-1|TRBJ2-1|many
CASSPRGYHEQFF
TGCGCCAGCAGCCCCAGGGGGTACCATGAGCAGTTCTTC
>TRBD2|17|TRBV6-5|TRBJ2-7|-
CASSYRAGTSRFYEQYF
TGTGCCAGCAGTTACCGAGCCGGGACTAGCAGATTCTACGAGCAGTACTTC
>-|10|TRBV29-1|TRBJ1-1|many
CSVWTPEAFF
TGCAGCGTTTGGACCCCTGAAGCTTTCTTT